The 8 T cell receptor beta chains reported below all come from one sample, sequenced in a study of shared clonotypes between healthy human individuals. Some clones are missing from TCRdb's copy, which holds only in-frame ones; the method was immunoSEQ multiplex PCR. The sample has over a million clones; roughly 96% are singletons. Sequenced sample: naive CD4+ T cells sorted from blood. Subset indicated: CD45RA+ positively selected. The receptors were sampled from a man younger than 45 in good health.

V gene TRBV2 combines with J gene TRBJ1-1; maybe TRBD1 (6 bases). The ends were cut back, 6 bases at V and 6 bases at J, with 20 bases in the middle. Germline CDR1 is SNHLY and CDR2 is FYNNEI. The CDR3 spans 15 residues. CDR3 bases: TGTGCCAGCAGGCCGACAGCGACGAGGACAGCTGAAGCTTTCTTT. It specifies CASRPTATRTAEAFF.

J is TRBJ2-1 and V is TRBV27, with 9 bases that match TRBD1. The CDR3 consists of 16 residues. Germline loops: CDR1 MNHEY, CDR2 SMNVEV (reference sequence). V dropped 4 bases and J dropped 4; count of bases not matched to a gene: 8. The CDR3 nucleotides read TGTGCCAGCAGTTCCTCCTACAGGGGGCGATACAATGAGCAGTTCTTC. It yields the protein CASSSSYRGRYNEQFF.

The V gene is TRBV6-1, the J gene TRBJ1-1; a weak D match, TRBD1 (6 bases). Germline assignment: CDR1 MNHNS and CDR2 SASEGT. CDR3 length: 13 amino acids. The V end lost 7 bases, the J end lost 3 bases, and 12 bases lay between the germline ends. Here the CDR3 reads CASTQGRDTEAFF. DNA of the CDR3: TGTGCCAGCACTCAGGGGCGGGACACTGAAGCTTTCTTT.

The chain joins TRBV2 to TRBJ2-3; 8 bases are shared with TRBD1. Germline values: CDR1 SNHLY, CDR2 FYNNEI. This CDR3 spans 14 amino acids. Losses at the gene ends were 6 bases for V and 0 bases for J; bases not matched to a gene: 2. In DNA form, the CDR3 reads TGTGCCAGCAGGCGGACAGGGAGCACAGATACGCAGTATTTT. Encoded protein: CASRRTGSTDTQYF.

The chain links TRBV2 to TRBJ2-3; TRBD2 is a possible D gene (6 bases). The length of the CDR3 is 14 residues. The germline V gene has CDR1 SNHLY and CDR2 FYNNEI. V was pared by 11 bases and J by 6 bases, with 21 bases between. CDR3 sequence: CAGRLEAWVDTQYF. The CDR3 nucleotides read TGTGCCGGGAGACTAGAGGCCTGGGTGGATACGCAGTATTTT.

The genes are TRBV7-3 and TRBJ2-5; TRBD2 aligns across 16 bases. The V segment lost 5 bases and the J segment 4 bases; nucleotides outside the gene matches: 7. Germline CDR1 SGHTA, CDR2 FQGTGA. This CDR3 comprises 17 residues. As DNA, the CDR3 is TGTGCCAGCAGCAAATGGGGACTAGCGGGAGGGCTAGAGACCCAGTACTTC. Residues: CASSKWGLAGGLETQYF.

This chain links TRBV5-1 with TRBJ1-1; the D gene is possibly TRBD1 (6 bases). Trimming took off 4 bases at V and 1 base at J, with 11 bases between the two ends. The CDR3 extends over 14 amino acids. CDR1 and CDR2 from the germline V gene are SGHRS and YFSETQ. The CDR3 region has the DNA TGCGCCAGCAGCACACACAGGGAGAACACTGAAGCTTTCTTT. Translation gives CASSTHRENTEAFF.

The chain carries TRBV7-2 and TRBJ2-5; D remains ambiguous. This CDR3 comprises 13 residues. The ends were cut back, 5 bases at V and 7 bases at J, with 14 bases in the middle. Germline V gene data show CDR1 as SGHTA and CDR2 as FQGNSA. CDR3 in amino acids: CASSRSATGTQYF. CDR3 nucleotides: TGTGCCAGCAGCCGGTCCGCCACGGGGACCCAGTACTTC.